This T cell receptor (beta chain) is from a study of blood T cell repertoires in COVID-19. Study as a whole: Whether acute or convalescent, the COVID-19 samples came from the United States, Italy and Spain. T cells, B-cell-depleted T cells, or PBMCs provided the cDNA or gDNA that served as material.

Original processing notes: The assay estimated nucleated cells by amplifying reference gene primers. Profiling relied on immunoSEQ multiplex PCR, and the TCRdb table lists in-frame clones only, not all of them. That table is the source of V, J and clone size, and D and trimming were worked out from the DNA. The repertoire consists of around 50,000 clones, with about 83% occurring once and the leading ten covering under 30%. V was shortened by 5 bases and J by 3 bases, with 7 bases between the two germline ends. CDR1 is SGHVS and CDR2 is FNYEAQ in the germline V gene. CDR3 size: 12 residues. The receptor was derived from a woman over 75 with acute or convalescent COVID-19. Sequences were obtained from peripheral blood. This sequence joins TRBV7-6 and TRBJ1-2; D gene ambiguous. This CDR3 reads CASSPGDYGYTF. CDR3 in DNA: TGTGCCAGCAGCCCAGGTGACTATGGCTACACCTTC.